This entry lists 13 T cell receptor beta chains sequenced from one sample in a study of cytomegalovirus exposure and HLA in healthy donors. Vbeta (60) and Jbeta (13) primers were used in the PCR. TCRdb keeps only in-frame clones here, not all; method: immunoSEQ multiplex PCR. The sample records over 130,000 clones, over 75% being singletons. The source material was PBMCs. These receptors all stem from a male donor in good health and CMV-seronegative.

CDR3 in DNA: TGCAGCGTCGTCGTAGGGGCGGGAGAGATAGATACGCAGTATTTT. It encodes CSVVVGAGEIDTQYF. This chain uses TRBV29-1 with TRBJ2-3, with 7 bases fitting TRBD2. The trim removed 6 bases at V and 5 bases at J, leaving 14 bases unmatched. Germline V gives CDR1 SQVTM, CDR2 ANQGSEA. The CDR3 is 15 residues long.

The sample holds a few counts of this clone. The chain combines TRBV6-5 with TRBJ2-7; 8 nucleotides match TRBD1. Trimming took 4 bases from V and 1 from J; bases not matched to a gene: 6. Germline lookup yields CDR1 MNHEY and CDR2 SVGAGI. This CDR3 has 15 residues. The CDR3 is CASSSLRDRSYEQYF. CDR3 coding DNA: TGTGCCAGCAGTTCGCTGCGGGACAGGTCCTACGAGCAGTACTTC.

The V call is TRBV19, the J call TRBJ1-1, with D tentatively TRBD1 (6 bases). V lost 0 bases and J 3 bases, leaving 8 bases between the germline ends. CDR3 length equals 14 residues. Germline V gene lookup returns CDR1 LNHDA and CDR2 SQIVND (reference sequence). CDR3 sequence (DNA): TGTGCCAGTAGTATAGAGGGGGCGGACACTGAAGCTTTCTTT. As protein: CASSIEGADTEAFF.

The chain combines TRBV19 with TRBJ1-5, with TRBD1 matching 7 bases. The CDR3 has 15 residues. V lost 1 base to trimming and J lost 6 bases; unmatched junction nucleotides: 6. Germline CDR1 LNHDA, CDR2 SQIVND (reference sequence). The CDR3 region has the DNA TGTGCCAGTAGTATAGCCCCGACAGGGATTCAGCCCCAGCATTTT. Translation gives CASSIAPTGIQPQHF. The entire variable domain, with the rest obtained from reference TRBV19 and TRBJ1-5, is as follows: DGGITQSPKYLFRKEGQNVTLSCEQNLNHDAMYWYRQDPGQGLRLIYYSQIVNDFQKGDIAEGYSVSREKKESFPLTVTSAQKNPTAFYLCASSIAPTGIQPQHFGDGTRLSIL.

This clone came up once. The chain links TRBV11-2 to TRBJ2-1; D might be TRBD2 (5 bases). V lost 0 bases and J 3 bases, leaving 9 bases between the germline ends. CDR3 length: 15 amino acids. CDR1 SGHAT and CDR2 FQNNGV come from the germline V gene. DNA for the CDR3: TGTGCCAGCAGCTTAGAGGCTAGCTACTACAATGAGCAGTTCTTC. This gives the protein CASSLEASYYNEQFF.

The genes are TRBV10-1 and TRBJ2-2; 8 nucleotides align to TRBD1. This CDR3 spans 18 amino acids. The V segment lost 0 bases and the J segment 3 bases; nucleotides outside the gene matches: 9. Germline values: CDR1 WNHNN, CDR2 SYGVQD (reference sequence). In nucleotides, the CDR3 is TGCGCCAGCAGTGAGTCGACGGGACAGGCCGGGGACACCGGGGAGCTGTTTTTT. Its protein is CASSESTGQAGDTGELFF.

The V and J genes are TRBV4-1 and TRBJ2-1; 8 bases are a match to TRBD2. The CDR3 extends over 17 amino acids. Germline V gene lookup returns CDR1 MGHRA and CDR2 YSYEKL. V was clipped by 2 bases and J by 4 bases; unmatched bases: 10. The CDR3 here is CASSQTVTSGLYNEQFF. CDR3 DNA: TGCGCCAGCAGCCAAACCGTCACTAGCGGACTTTACAATGAGCAGTTCTTC.

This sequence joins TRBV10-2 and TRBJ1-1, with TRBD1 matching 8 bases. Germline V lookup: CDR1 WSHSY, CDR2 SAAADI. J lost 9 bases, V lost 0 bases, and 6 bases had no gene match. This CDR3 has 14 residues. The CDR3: CASSESNQGAKAFF. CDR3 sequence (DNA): TGCGCCAGCAGTGAGTCGAACCAGGGGGCGAAAGCTTTCTTT.

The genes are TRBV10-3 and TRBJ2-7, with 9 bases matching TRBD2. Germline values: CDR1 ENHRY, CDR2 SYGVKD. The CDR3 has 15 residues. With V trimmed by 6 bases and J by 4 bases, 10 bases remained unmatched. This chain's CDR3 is CAISSGISGSYEQYF. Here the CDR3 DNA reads TGTGCCATCAGCAGTGGGATTAGCGGGAGTTACGAGCAGTACTTC.

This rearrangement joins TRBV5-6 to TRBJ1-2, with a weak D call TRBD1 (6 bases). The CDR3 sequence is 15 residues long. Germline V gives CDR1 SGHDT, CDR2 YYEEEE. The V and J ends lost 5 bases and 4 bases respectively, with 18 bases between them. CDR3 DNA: TGTGCCAGCAGTCCCATTCCAGGGGTAGGCTATGGCTACACCTTC. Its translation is CASSPIPGVGYGYTF.

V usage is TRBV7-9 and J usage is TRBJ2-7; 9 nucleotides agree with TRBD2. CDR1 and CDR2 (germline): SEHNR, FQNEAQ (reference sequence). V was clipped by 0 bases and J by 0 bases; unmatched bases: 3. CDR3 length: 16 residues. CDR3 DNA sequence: TGTGCCAGCAGCTTAGCGGGCGGGGGGGTCTCCTACGAGCAGTACTTC. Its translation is CASSLAGGGVSYEQYF.

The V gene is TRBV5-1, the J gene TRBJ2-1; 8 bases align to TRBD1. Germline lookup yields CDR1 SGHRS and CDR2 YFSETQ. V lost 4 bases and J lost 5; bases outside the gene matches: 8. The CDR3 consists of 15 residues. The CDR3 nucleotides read TGCGCCAGCAGCCCTAGGACAGGGCCCAACAATGAGCAGTTCTTC. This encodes CASSPRTGPNNEQFF. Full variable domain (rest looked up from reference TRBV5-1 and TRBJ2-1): KAGVTQTPRYLIKTRGQQVTLSCSPISGHRSVSWYQQTPGQGLQFLFEYFSETQRNKGNFPGRFSGRQFSNSRSEMNVSTLELGDSALYLCASSPRTGPNNEQFFGPGTRLTVL.

CDR3 bases: TGCGCCAGCAGCTTGGTCGGGACAGACACTGAAGCTTTCTTT. It specifies CASSLVGTDTEAFF. The rearrangement joins TRBV5-1 to TRBJ1-1; 7 bases line up with TRBD1. After removal of 0 bases from V and 3 bases from J, the junction contained 2 bases not matched to a gene. CDR3 length: 14 residues. Germline CDR1 is SGHRS and CDR2 is YFSETQ.